This T cell receptor (beta chain) was retrieved from a study of T cells in localized non-small cell lung cancer. Study-wide points: Tumor samples were not multi-region, leaving intratumor heterogeneity unexcluded.

The sample holds one count of this clone. Its antigen remains unidentified. The method was immunoSEQ multiplex PCR; TCRdb's version includes in-frame clones alone and lacks a portion of them. The sample shows tens of thousands of clones, 87% of them seen only once. V lost 6 bases, J lost 4 bases, and 22 bases lay in between. The CDR3 spans 17 residues. CDR1 is ENHRY, CDR2 SYGVKD, per germline. The chain combines TRBV10-3 with TRBJ1-5, with D uncertain. The sample was peripheral blood, taken before any cancer treatment. This receptor was identified in a man aged 35 to 69 with stage I squamous cell lung carcinoma. Here the CDR3 DNA reads TGTGCCATCAGCGCCAATTCTTTGCCTCGGTCTAATCAGCCCCAGCATTTT. It specifies CAISANSLPRSNQPQHF.